A selection of T cell receptor beta chains follows, all from one sample in a study of blood T cell repertoires in COVID-19. Assay: immunoSEQ multiplex PCR; the TCRdb copy retains only in-frame clones and omits some. The data contain a few hundred thousand clones, 65% to 85% of them singletons. Sequenced input: PBMCs or T cells enriched from blood (not recorded which). The source is a woman between 40 and 50 years old with acute COVID-19. CDR3s include the opening cysteine and the closing phenylalanine or tryptophan. A D gene is named only where the DNA matches it firmly. Clone size is stated in some rows and not others, as once, few, many or a class when expanded.

V: TRBV28; size: .; J: TRBJ1-2; D: .; CDR3: CASSLRIGRVYGYTF; DNA: TGTGCCAGCAGTTTACGTATAGGGAGAGTCTATGGCTACACCTTC
V: TRBV5-6; size: .; J: TRBJ2-3; D: .; CDR3: CASSPLLGRGADTQYF; DNA: TGTGCCAGCAGCCCCCTATTAGGCAGGGGCGCAGATACGCAGTATTTT
V: TRBV10-3; size: once; J: TRBJ2-2; D: .; CDR3: CATSLGQSQSPGELFF; DNA: TGTGCCACCTCACTCGGCCAATCACAGTCCCCCGGGGAGCTGTTTTTT
V: TRBV7-2; size: .; J: TRBJ2-7; D: .; CDR3: CASSLGLAEQYF; DNA: TGTGCCAGCAGCTTAGGGCTGGCCGAGCAGTACTTC
V: TRBV4-2; size: .; J: TRBJ1-4; D: TRBD1; CDR3: CASSTNKGAKEKLFF; DNA: TGTGCCAGCAGTACCAACAAGGGGGCAAAGGAAAAACTGTTTTTT
V: TRBV6-5; size: .; J: TRBJ2-5; D: TRBD1; CDR3: CASSWTGARETQYF; DNA: TGTGCCAGCAGTTGGACAGGGGCGAGAGAGACCCAGTACTTC
V: TRBV6-5; size: .; J: TRBJ2-5; D: TRBD2; CDR3: CATSGGGMMGTQYF; DNA: TGTGCCACCTCAGGCGGGGGAATGATGGGGACCCAGTACTTC
V: TRBV6-5; size: .; J: TRBJ2-7; D: .; CDR3: CASRGLLYEQYF; DNA: TGTGCCAGCAGGGGACTGCTCTACGAGCAGTACTTC
V: TRBV9; size: few; J: TRBJ2-7; D: TRBD1; CDR3: CASSVATGQGNYEQYF; DNA: TGTGCCAGCAGCGTAGCTACGGGACAGGGGAATTACGAGCAGTACTTC
V: TRBV12-3/TRBV12-4; size: .; J: TRBJ2-3; D: .; CDR3: CAGAGAFTDTQYF; DNA: TGTGCCGGGGCGGGGGCTTTCACAGATACGCAGTATTTT
V: TRBV5-4; size: .; J: TRBJ2-2; D: TRBD1; CDR3: CASSLGVGQGLSGELFF; DNA: TGTGCCAGCAGCTTGGGGGTGGGACAGGGTCTCAGCGGGGAGCTGTTTTTT
V: TRBV9; size: .; J: TRBJ1-6; D: .; CDR3: CASSETGRDGDSPLHF; DNA: TGTGCCAGCAGCGAGACAGGAAGGGACGGGGATTCACCCCTCCACTTT
V: TRBV3-1/TRBV3-2; size: .; J: TRBJ2-3; D: TRBD2; CDR3: CASSQLHSGRSTDTQYF; DNA: TGTGCCAGCAGCCAACTTCATAGCGGGAGGAGCACAGATACGCAGTATTTT
V: TRBV28; size: .; J: TRBJ1-1; D: .; CDR3: CASRQNTEAFF; DNA: TGTGCCAGCAGACAGAACACTGAAGCTTTCTTT
V: TRBV24-1; size: .; J: TRBJ1-5; D: .; CDR3: CATSDPRTGLGNQPQHF; DNA: TGTGCCACCAGTGATCCCCGGACGGGATTGGGCAATCAGCCCCAGCATTTT
V: TRBV28; size: .; J: TRBJ1-4; D: .; CDR3: CASSWWREGEKLFF; DNA: TGTGCCAGCAGTTGGTGGAGGGAAGGTGAAAAACTGTTTTTT
V: TRBV30; size: .; J: TRBJ2-2; D: .; CDR3: CAWSLLGGTGELFF; DNA: TGTGCCTGGAGTTTGTTAGGCGGCACCGGGGAGCTGTTTTTT
V: TRBV2; size: once; J: TRBJ1-5; D: .; CDR3: CASSESFQPQHF; DNA: TGTGCCAGCAGTGAGTCTTTCCAGCCCCAGCATTTT
V: TRBV6-2/TRBV6-3; size: .; J: TRBJ1-5; D: TRBD1; CDR3: CASSYSTGLNQPQHF; DNA: TGTGCCAGCAGTTACTCGACAGGGCTCAATCAGCCCCAGCATTTT
V: TRBV7-9; size: .; J: TRBJ2-7; D: .; CDR3: CASSLVRDASEQYF; DNA: TGTGCCAGCAGCTTAGTCAGGGATGCGTCCGAGCAGTACTTC
V: TRBV6-6; size: .; J: TRBJ1-6; D: TRBD1; CDR3: CASRPTSGQGNSPLHF; DNA: TGTGCCAGCAGACCTACCTCGGGACAGGGAAATTCACCCCTCCACTTT
V: TRBV23-1; size: .; J: TRBJ1-1; D: TRBD1; CDR3: CASSRDRPRMNTEAFF; DNA: TGCGCCAGCAGTAGGGACAGACCTAGAATGAACACTGAAGCTTTCTTT
V: TRBV25-1; size: .; J: TRBJ1-4; D: TRBD1; CDR3: CASSDRTGDLLNEKLFF; DNA: TGTGCCAGCAGTGACCGGACAGGGGACCTCCTTAATGAAAAACTGTTTTTT
V: TRBV19; size: .; J: TRBJ2-3; D: .; CDR3: CASSPRGTDTQYF; DNA: TGTGCCAGTAGTCCCCGGGGCACAGATACGCAGTATTTT
V: TRBV24-1; size: .; J: TRBJ2-5; D: TRBD2; CDR3: CATSDFSLAGVGETQYF; DNA: TGTGCCACCAGTGATTTTTCCCTCGCGGGGGTGGGAGAGACCCAGTACTTC
V: TRBV2; size: .; J: TRBJ1-3; D: .; CDR3: CASSEFGRSSGNTIYF; DNA: TGTGCCAGCAGTGAGTTCGGCAGGTCATCTGGAAACACCATATATTTT
V: TRBV12-3/TRBV12-4; size: .; J: TRBJ1-4; D: .; CDR3: CASSLQMNEKLFF; DNA: TGTGCCAGCAGTTTACAGATGAATGAAAAACTGTTTTTT
V: TRBV25-1; size: .; J: TRBJ1-1; D: TRBD1; CDR3: CASSEGMSGTGLNTEAFF; DNA: TGTGCCAGCAGTGAAGGGATGTCTGGGACAGGGCTGAACACTGAAGCTTTCTTT
V: TRBV10-1; size: .; J: TRBJ2-5; D: .; CDR3: CASSESRRGTETQYF; DNA: TGCGCCAGCAGTGAGTCGCGTCGGGGTACGGAGACCCAGTACTTC
V: TRBV30; size: medium-sized; J: TRBJ1-6; D: TRBD1; CDR3: CAWSGRQGTKLNSPLHF; DNA: TGTGCCTGGAGTGGACGACAGGGTACGAAACTTAATTCACCCCTCCACTTT
V: TRBV7-7; size: .; J: TRBJ2-1; D: TRBD2; CDR3: CASSLRSSGSWNEQFF; DNA: TGTGCTAGCAGCTTAAGAAGTAGCGGGAGTTGGAATGAGCAGTTCTTC
V: TRBV28; size: .; J: TRBJ1-5; D: .; CDR3: CASKLVQGGDQPQHF; DNA: TGTGCCAGCAAACTAGTTCAGGGCGGGGATCAGCCCCAGCATTTT